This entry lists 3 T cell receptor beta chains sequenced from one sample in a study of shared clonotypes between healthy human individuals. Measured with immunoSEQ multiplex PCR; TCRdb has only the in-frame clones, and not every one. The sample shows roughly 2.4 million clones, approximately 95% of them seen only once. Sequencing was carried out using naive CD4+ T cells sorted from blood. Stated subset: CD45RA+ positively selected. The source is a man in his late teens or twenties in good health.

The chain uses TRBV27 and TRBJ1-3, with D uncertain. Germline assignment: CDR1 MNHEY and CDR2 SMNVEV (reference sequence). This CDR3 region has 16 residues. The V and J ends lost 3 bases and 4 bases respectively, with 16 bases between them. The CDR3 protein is CASSFRQPGYGNTIYF. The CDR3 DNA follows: TGTGCCAGCAGTTTCCGGCAGCCCGGCTACGGAAACACCATATATTTT.

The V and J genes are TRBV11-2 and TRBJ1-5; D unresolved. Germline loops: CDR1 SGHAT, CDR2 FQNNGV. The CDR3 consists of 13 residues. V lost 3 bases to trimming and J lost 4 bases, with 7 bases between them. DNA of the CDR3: TGTGCCAGCAGCTTTTGGGTGAATCAGCCCCAGCATTTT. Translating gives CASSFWVNQPQHF. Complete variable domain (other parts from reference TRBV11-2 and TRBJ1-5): EAGVAQSPRYKIIEKRQSVAFWCNPISGHATLYWYQQILGQGPKLLIQFQNNGVVDDSQLPKDRFSAERLKGVDSTLKIQPAKLEDSAVYLCASSFWVNQPQHFGDGTRLSIL.

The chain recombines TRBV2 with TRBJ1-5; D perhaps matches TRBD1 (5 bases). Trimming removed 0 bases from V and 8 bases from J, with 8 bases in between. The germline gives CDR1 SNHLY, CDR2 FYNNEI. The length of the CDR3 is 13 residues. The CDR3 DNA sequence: TGTGCCAGCAGTGAAGCGGGGCAGGAGCCCCAGCATTTT. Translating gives CASSEAGQEPQHF.